The present T cell receptor (beta chain) was sequenced within a study of shared clonotypes between healthy human individuals. V lost 9 bases, J lost 2 bases, and 3 bases stayed unmatched. Germline-derived CDR1 and CDR2 are SNHLY and FYNNEI. The CDR3 sequence is 13 residues long. Concerning this clone itself: Its antigen is unknown.

Overall study results and limits: Relative to memory subsets, naive subsets generally showed larger estimated richness.

In the authors' methods: In the immunoSEQ data, sequences were junction-only and lacked quality scores, so filtering differed. Profiled with immunoSEQ multiplex PCR; TCRdb holds only in-frame clones, not every one. D and trimming were read from the DNA, whereas the V and J calls and clone size are those reported in that table. The data show approximately 97,000 clones, 67% seen once. This sequence was found in a man younger than 40 in good health. The J gene is TRBJ2-2, the V gene TRBV2; 7 nucleotides align to TRBD1. Sequenced input: memory CD8+ T cells sorted from blood. Stated subset: CD45RO+ cells pooled with CCR7-negative TemRA cells. Here the CDR3 reads CARTGNNTGELFF. The CDR3 nucleotides read TGTGCCAGGACAGGGAACAACACCGGGGAGCTGTTTTTT.